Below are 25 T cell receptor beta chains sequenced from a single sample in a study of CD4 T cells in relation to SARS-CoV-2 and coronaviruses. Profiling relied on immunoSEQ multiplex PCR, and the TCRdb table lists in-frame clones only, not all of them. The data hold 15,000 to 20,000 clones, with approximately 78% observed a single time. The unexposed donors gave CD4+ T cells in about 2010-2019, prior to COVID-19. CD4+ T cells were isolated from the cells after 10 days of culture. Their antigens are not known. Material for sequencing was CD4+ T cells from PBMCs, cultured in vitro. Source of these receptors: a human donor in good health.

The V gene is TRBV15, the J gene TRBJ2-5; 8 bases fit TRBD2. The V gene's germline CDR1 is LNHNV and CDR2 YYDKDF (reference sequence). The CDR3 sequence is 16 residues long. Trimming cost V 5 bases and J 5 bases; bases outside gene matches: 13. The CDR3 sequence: CATSVRLASDLETQYF. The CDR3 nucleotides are TGTGCCACCAGCGTTCGACTAGCGTCGGATCTGGAGACCCAGTACTTC.

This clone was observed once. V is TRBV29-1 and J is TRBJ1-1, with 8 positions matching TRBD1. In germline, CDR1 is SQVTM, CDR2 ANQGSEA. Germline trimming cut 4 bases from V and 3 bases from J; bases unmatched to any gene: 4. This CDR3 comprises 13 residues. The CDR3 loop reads CSVGGQGYTEAFF. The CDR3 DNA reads TGCAGCGTTGGAGGACAGGGATACACTGAAGCTTTCTTT.

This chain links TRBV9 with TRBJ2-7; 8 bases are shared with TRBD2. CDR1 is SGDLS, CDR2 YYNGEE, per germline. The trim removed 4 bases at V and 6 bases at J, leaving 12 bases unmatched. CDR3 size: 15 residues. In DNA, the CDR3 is TGTGCCAGCAGCCGGGGGGCGGGAGGTCAAGGCGAGCAGTACTTC. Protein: CASSRGAGGQGEQYF.

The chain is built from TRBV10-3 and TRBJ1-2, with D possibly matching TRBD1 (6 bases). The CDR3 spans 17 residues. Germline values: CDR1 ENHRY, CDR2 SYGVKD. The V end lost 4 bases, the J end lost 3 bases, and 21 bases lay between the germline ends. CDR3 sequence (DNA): TGTGCCATCAGTGCCCGGGACACCCTCGGCGGAGACTATGGCTACACCTTC. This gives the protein CAISARDTLGGDYGYTF.

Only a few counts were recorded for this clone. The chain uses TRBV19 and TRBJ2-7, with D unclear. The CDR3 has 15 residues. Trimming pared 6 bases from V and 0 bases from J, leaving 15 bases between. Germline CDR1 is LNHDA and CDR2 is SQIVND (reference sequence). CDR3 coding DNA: TGTGCCAGTAGCAACAGCCGGTCGGGCTCCTACGAGCAGTACTTC. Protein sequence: CASSNSRSGSYEQYF.

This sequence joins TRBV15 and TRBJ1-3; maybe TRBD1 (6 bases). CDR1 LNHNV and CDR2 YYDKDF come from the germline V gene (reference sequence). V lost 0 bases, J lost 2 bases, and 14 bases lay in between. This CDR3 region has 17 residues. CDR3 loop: CATSRDPQGTTGNTIYF. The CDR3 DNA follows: TGTGCCACCAGCAGAGACCCCCAAGGGACAACTGGAAACACCATATATTTT.

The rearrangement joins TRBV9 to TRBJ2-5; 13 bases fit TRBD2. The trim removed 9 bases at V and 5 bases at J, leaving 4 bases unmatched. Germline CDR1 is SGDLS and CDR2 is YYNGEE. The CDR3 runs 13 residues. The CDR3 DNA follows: TGTGCCACGACTAGCGGGAGGCGGGAGACCCAGTACTTC. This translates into CATTSGRRETQYF. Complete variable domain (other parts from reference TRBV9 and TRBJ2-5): DSGVTQTPKHLITATGQRVTLRCSPRSGDLSVYWYQQSLDQGLQFLIQYYNGEERAKGNILERFSAQQFPDLHSELNLSSLELGDSALYFCATTSGRRETQYFGPGTRLLVL.

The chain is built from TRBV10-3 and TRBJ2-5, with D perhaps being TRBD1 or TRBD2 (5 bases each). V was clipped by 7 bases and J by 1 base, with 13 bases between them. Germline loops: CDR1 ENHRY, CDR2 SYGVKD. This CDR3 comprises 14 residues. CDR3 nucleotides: TGTGCCATCACCAATGGGGGTTCCCAAGAGACCCAGTACTTC. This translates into CAITNGGSQETQYF.

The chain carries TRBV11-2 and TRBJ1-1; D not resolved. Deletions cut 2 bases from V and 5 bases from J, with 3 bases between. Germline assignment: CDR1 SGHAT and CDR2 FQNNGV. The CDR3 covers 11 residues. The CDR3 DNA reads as TGTGCCAGCAGCTTACGTACTGAAGCTTTCTTT. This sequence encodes CASSLRTEAFF.

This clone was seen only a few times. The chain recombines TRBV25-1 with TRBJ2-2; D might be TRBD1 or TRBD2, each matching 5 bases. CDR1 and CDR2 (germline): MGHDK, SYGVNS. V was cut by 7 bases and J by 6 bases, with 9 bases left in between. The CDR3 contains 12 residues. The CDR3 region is CASTRGAGELFF. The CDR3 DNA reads TGTGCCAGCACTCGGGGCGCCGGGGAGCTGTTTTTT.

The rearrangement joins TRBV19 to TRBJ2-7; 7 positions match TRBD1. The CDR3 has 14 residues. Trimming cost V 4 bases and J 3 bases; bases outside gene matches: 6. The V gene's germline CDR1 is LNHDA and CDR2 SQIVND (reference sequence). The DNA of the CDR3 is TGTGCCAGTAGTAACCGGGACAGTTACTACGAGCAGTACTTC. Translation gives CASSNRDSYYEQYF. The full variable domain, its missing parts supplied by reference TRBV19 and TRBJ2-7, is DGGITQSPKYLFRKEGQNVTLSCEQNLNHDAMYWYRQDPGQGLRLIYYSQIVNDFQKGDIAEGYSVSREKKESFPLTVTSAQKNPTAFYLCASSNRDSYYEQYFGPGTRLTVT.

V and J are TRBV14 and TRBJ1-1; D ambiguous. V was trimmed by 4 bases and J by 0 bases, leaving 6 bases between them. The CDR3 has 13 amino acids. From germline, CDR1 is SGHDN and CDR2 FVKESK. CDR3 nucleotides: TGTGCCAGCAGCCGTCGTTTGAACACTGAAGCTTTCTTT. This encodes CASSRRLNTEAFF.

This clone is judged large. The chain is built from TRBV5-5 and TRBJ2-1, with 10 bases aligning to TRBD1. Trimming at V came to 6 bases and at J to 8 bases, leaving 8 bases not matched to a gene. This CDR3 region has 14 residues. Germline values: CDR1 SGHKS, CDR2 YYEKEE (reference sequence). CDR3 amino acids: CASTRTGGSYEQFF. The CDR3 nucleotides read TGTGCCAGCACCCGGACAGGGGGAAGTTATGAGCAGTTCTTC.

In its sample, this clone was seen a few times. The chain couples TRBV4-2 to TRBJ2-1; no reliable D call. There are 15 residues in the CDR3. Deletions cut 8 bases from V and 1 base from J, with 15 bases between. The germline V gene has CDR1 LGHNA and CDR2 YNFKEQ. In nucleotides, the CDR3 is TGTGCCAGCCGACCCCGTGTGGATTCCTACAATGAGCAGTTCTTC. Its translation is CASRPRVDSYNEQFF.

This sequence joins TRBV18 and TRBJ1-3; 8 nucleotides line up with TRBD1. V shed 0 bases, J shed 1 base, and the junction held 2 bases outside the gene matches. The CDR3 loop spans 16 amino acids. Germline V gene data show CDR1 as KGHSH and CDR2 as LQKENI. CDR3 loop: CASSPPWTGSGNTIYF. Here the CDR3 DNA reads TGTGCCAGCTCACCACCTTGGACAGGGTCTGGAAACACCATATATTTT.

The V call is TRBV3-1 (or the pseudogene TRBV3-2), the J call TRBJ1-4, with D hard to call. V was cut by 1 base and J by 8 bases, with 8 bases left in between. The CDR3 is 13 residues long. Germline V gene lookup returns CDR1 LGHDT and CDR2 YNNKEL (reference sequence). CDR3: CASSQVKTEKLFF. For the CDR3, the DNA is TGTGCCAGCAGCCAAGTTAAAACCGAAAAACTGTTTTTT.

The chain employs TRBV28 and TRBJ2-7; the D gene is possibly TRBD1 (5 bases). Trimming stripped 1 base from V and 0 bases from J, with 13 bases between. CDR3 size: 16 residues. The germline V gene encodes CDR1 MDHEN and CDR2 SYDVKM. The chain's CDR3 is CASSLYPQAGSYEQYF. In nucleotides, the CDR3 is TGTGCCAGCAGTTTATACCCACAGGCAGGCTCCTACGAGCAGTACTTC.

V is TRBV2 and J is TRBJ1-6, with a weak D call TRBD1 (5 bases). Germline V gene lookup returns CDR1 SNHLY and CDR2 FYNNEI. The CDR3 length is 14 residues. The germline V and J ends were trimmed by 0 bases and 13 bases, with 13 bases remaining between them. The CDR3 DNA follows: TGTGCCAGCAGTGAAGCGCTCAGGGAATCGCCCCTCCACTTT. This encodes CASSEALRESPLHF.

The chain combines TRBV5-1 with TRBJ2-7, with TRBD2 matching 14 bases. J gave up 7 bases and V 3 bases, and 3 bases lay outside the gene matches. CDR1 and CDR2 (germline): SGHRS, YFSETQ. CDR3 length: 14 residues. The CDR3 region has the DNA TGCGCCAGCAGCTCGACTAGCGGGAGGGGAGAGCAGTACTTC. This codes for CASSSTSGRGEQYF.

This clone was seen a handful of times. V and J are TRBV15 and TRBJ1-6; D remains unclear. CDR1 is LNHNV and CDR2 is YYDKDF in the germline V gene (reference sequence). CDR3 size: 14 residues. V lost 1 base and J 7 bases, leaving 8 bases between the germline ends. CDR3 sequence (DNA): TGTGCCACCAGCAGAGCAGAGAGCAATTCACCCCTCCACTTT. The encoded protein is CATSRAESNSPLHF. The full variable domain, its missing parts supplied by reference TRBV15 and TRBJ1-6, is DAMVIQNPRYQVTQFGKPVTLSCSQTLNHNVMYWYQQKSSQAPKLLFHYYDKDFNNEADTPDNFQSRRPNTSFCFLDIRSPGLGDTAMYLCATSRAESNSPLHFGNGTRLTVT.

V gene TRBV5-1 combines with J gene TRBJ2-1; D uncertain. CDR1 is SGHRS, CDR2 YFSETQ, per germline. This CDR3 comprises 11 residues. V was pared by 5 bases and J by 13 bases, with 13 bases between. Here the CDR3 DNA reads TGCGCCAGCAGACTAAACGATTTTCAGTTCTTC. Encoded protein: CASRLNDFQFF. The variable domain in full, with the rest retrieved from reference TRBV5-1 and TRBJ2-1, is KAGVTQTPRYLIKTRGQQVTLSCSPISGHRSVSWYQQTPGQGLQFLFEYFSETQRNKGNFPGRFSGRQFSNSRSEMNVSTLELGDSALYLCASRLNDFQFFGPGTRLTVL.

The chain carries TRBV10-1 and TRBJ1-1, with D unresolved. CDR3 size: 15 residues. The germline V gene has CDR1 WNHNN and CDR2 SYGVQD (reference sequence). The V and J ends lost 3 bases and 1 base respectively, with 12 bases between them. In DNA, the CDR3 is TGCGCCAGCAGTGATCACGGCGGCACGAACACTGAAGCTTTCTTT. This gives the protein CASSDHGGTNTEAFF.

The CDR3 sequence is CAWSKTSDNTGELFF. The CDR3 DNA reads TGTGCCTGGAGTAAGACGAGCGACAACACCGGGGAGCTGTTTTTT. The V gene is TRBV30, the J gene TRBJ2-2; D is uncertain. V gave up 2 bases and J gave up 2 bases, with 12 bases separating them. There are 15 residues in the CDR3. Germline V gene lookup returns CDR1 GTSNPN and CDR2 SVGIG (reference sequence).

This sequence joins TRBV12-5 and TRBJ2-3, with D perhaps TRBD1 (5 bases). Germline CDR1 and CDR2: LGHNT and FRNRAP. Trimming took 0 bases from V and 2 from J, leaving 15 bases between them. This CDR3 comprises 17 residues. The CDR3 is CASGLVLGQGLTDTQYF. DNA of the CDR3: TGTGCTAGTGGTTTGGTACTTGGGCAGGGCCTCACAGATACGCAGTATTTT.

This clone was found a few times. The DNA for the CDR3 is TGTGCCAGCAGCATTAGTCACTGGGGCAATCAGCCCCAGCATTTT. The encoded protein is CASSISHWGNQPQHF. The gene calls are TRBV6-5 and TRBJ1-5; no clear D. The V gene lost 6 bases and the J gene lost 2 bases, with 14 bases spanning the gap. This CDR3 comprises 15 residues. From germline, CDR1 is MNHEY and CDR2 SVGAGI.